Given below is one T cell receptor (beta chain) in context. The antigen is unknown. The data are from a study of OX40 agonist ivuxolimab in advanced cancers. Across the study: With ivuxolimab, an agonistic anti-OX40 (CD134) antibody, patients were treated.

CDR1 LNHDA and CDR2 SQIVND come from the germline V gene (reference sequence). The V gene end was trimmed by 4 bases and the J gene end by 8 bases; junction bases not matched to a gene: 6. The CDR3 spans 14 residues. Overall study results and limits: Within 6 weeks, CD4+ and CD8+ blood T cells expanded clonally at 0.1 to 3.0 mg/kg.

Produced via immunoSEQ multiplex PCR; TCRdb's table is partial and in-frame only. The sample comprises fewer than 60,000 clones, roughly 82% of which are singletons, and around 3.8% rests with the top ten. The origin of this receptor is an adult with an advanced solid tumor such as melanoma, head and neck, liver or kidney cancer. The V and J genes are TRBV19 and TRBJ2-1; 9 nucleotides agree with TRBD2. This sample comprised CD4+ or CD8+ T cells sorted from blood, obtained in a trial of the OX40 agonist ivuxolimab. The CDR3 nucleotides are TGTGCCAGTAGTAGGCGGGGGGGCCGCGATGAGCAGTTCTTC. Protein sequence: CASSRRGGRDEQFF.